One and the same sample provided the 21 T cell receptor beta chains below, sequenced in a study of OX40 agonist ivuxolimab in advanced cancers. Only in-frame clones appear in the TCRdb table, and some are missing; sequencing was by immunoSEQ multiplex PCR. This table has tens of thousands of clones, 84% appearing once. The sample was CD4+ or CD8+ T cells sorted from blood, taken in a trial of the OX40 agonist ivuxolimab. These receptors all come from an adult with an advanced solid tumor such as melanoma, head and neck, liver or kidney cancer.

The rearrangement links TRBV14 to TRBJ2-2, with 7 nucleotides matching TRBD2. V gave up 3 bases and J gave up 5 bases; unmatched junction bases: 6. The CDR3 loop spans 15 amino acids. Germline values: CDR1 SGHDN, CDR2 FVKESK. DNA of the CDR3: TGTGCCAGCAGCCACGGGGACTACCTAACCGGGGAGCTGTTTTTT. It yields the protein CASSHGDYLTGELFF. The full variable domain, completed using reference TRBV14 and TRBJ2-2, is EAGVTQFPSHSVIEKGQTVTLRCDPISGHDNLYWYRRVMGKEIKFLLHFVKESKQDESGMPNNRFLAERTGGTYSTLKVQPAELEDSGVYFCASSHGDYLTGELFFGEGSRLTVL.

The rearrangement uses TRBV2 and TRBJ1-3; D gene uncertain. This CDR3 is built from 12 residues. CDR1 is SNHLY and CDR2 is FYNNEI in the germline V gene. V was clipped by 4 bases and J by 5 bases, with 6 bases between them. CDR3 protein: CASSVGRNTIYF. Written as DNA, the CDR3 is TGTGCCAGCAGTGTTGGGAGAAACACCATATATTTT.

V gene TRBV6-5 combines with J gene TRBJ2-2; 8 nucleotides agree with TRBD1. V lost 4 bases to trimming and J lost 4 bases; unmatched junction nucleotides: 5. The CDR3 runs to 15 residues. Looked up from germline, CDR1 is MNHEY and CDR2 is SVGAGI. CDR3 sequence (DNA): TGTGCCAGCAGTTTTCGACAGGGGATCACCGGGGAGCTGTTTTTT. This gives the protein CASSFRQGITGELFF.

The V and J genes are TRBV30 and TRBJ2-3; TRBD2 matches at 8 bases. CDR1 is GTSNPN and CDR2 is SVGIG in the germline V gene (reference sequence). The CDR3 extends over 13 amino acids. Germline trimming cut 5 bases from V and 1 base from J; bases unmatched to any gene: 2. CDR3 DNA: TGTGCCTGGCGGGAGGGCGGCACAGATACGCAGTATTTT. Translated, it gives CAWREGGTDTQYF.

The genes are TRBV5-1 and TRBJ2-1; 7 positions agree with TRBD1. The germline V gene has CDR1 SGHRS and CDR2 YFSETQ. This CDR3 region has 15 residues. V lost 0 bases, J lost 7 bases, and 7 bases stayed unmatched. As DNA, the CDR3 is TGCGCCAGCAGCTTGGTGGGACAGAATCTGAATGAGCAGTTCTTC. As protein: CASSLVGQNLNEQFF.

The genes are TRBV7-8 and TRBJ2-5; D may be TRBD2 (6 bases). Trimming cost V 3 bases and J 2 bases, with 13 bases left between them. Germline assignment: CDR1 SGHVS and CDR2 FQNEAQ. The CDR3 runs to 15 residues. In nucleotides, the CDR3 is TGTGCCAGCAGCTTGCCGGGGAGGCTTCAAGAGACCCAGTACTTC. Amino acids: CASSLPGRLQETQYF.

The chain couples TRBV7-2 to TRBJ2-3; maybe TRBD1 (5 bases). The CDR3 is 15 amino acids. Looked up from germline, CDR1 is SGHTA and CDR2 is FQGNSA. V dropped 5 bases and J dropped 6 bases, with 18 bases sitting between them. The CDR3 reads CASSPRQSTGDTQYF. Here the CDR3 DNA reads TGTGCCAGCAGCCCAAGACAGTCCACCGGGGATACGCAGTATTTT.

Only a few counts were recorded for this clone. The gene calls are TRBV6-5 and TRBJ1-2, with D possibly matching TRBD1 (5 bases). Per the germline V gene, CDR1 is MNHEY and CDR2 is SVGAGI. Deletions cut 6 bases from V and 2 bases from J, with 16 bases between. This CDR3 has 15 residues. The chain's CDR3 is CASRPGAGRNYGYTF. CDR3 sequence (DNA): TGTGCCAGCAGACCCGGGGCGGGGAGGAACTATGGCTACACCTTC.

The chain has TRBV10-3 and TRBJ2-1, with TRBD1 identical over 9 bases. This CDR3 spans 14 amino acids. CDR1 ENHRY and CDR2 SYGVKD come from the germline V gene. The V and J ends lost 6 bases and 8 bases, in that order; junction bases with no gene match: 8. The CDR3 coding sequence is TGTGCCATCAGCTCGGGACAGGGTGTTGATGAGCAGTTCTTC. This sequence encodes CAISSGQGVDEQFF.

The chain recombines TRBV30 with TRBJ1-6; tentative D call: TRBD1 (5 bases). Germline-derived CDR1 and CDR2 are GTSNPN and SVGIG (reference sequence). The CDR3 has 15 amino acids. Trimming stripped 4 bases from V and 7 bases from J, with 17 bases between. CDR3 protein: CAWTGRAYLNSPLHF. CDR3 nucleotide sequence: TGTGCCTGGACAGGGAGGGCATATCTGAATTCACCCCTCCACTTT.

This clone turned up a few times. The CDR3 region is CAIREAGGRQETQYF. The CDR3 bases are TGTGCCATCAGGGAAGCAGGGGGCAGGCAAGAGACCCAGTACTTC. V is TRBV10-3 and J is TRBJ2-5; 8 nucleotides line up with TRBD1. This CDR3 is 15 amino acids long. V was pared by 6 bases and J by 2 bases, with 8 bases of the junction left unmatched. Germline V gives CDR1 ENHRY, CDR2 SYGVKD.

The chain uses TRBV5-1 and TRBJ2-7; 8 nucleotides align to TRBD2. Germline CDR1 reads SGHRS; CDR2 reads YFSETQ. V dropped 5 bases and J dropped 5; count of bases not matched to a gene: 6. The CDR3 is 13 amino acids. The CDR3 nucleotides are TGCGCCAGCAGTCTTCGGGGGGGTAACGAGCAGTACTTC. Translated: CASSLRGGNEQYF.

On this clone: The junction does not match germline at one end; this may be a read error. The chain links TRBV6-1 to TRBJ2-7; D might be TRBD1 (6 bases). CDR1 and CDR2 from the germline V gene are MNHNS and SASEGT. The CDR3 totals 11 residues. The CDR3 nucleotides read TGTGCCTCAACAGACCGGGACACACTAAACTTC. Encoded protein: CASTDRDTLNF.

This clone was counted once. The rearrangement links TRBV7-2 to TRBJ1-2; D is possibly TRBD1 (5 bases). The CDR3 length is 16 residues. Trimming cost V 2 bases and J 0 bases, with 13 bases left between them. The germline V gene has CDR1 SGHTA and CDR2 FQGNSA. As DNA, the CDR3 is TGTGCCAGCAGCTTAATAGGGGCTGTTGCTAACTATGGCTACACCTTC. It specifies CASSLIGAVANYGYTF. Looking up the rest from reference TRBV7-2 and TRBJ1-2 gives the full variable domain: GAGVSQSPSNKVTEKGKDVELRCDPISGHTALYWYRQSLGQGLEFLIYFQGNSAPDKSGLPSDRFSAERTGGSVSTLTIQRTQQEDSAVYLCASSLIGAVANYGYTFGSGTRLTVV.

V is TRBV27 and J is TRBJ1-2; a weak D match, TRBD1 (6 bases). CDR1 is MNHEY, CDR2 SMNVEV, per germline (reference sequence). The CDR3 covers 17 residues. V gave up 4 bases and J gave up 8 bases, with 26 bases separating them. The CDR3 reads CASSSDRTSLGVGGYTF. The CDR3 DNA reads TGTGCCAGCAGTTCGGACAGAACTTCTCTCGGTGTCGGAGGCTACACCTTC.

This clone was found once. DNA of the CDR3: TGCGCCAGCAGCTTGGCGGCAGACAGTGACCAAGAGACCCAGTACTTC. This sequence encodes CASSLAADSDQETQYF. The V call is TRBV5-1, the J call TRBJ2-5; possible D gene TRBD1, 5 bases. The germline gives CDR1 SGHRS, CDR2 YFSETQ. V lost 0 bases to trimming and J lost 0 bases, with 12 bases between them. This CDR3 has 16 amino acids.

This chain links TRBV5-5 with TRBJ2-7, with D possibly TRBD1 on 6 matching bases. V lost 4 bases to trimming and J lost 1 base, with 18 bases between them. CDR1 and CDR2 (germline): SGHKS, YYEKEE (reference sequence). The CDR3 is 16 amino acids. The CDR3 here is CASSPAARGESYEQYF. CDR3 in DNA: TGTGCCAGCAGCCCCGCAGCCAGGGGCGAGTCCTACGAGCAGTACTTC.

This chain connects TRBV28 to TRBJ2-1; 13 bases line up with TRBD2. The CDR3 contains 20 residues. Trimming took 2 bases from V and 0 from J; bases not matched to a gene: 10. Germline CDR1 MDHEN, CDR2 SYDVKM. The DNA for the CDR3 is TGTGCCAGCAGTTTAGGGACTAGCGGGGTGGGTGTGACCTCCTACAATGAGCAGTTCTTC. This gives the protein CASSLGTSGVGVTSYNEQFF.

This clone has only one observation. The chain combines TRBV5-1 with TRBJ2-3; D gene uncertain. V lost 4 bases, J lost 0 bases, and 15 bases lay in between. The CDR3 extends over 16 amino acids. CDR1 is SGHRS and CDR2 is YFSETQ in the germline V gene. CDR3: CASSQDWARSTDTQYF. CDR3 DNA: TGCGCCAGCAGCCAGGATTGGGCCCGTAGCACAGATACGCAGTATTTT.

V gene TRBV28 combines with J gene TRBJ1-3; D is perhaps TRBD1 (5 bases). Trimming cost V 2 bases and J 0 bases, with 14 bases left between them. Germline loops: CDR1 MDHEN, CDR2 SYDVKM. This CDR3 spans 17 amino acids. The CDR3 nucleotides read TGTGCCAGCAGTTTAAGGTCTGACAGACCCTCTGGAAACACCATATATTTT. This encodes CASSLRSDRPSGNTIYF.

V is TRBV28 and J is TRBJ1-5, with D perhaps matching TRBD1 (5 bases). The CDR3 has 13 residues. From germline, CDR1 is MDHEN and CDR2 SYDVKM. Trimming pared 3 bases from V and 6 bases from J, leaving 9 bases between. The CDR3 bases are TGTGCCAGCAGTTTGGGAGGGACTCAGCCCCAGCATTTT. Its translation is CASSLGGTQPQHF.